The 3 T cell receptor beta chains reported below all come from one sample, sequenced in a study of blood T cells in healthy people across ages. Combining a sample-barcoded 5' primer with a J-beta primer mix, a second PCR ran for about 6 to 12 cycles. TCRdb reprocessed the 5' RACE reads via MiXCR and lists one record per CDR3 protein. The sample yields some 1.5 million distinct CDR3 sequences, approximately 43% seen once. Sequenced: blood. The receptor source for this set is a woman under 30 in good health.

This clonotype has a handful of counts. CDR3 sequence (DNA): TGTGCCAGCAGCCAAGGGGGTTGGACCATTGAGCAGTTCTTC. This gives the protein CASSQGGWTIEQFF. The genes are TRBV3-1 and TRBJ2-1, with D uncertain. CDR1 is LGHDT, CDR2 YNNKEL, per germline (reference sequence). The CDR3 extends over 14 amino acids. The V end was cut by 1 base, the J end by 9 bases, with 13 bases between.

V is TRBV28 and J is TRBJ2-1, with TRBD2 identical over 8 bases. Trimming cost V 5 bases and J 1 base; bases outside gene matches: 10. Germline assignment: CDR1 MDHEN and CDR2 SYDVKM. The CDR3 spans 17 residues. The CDR3: CASSPLVLAASYNEQFF. CDR3 DNA: TGTGCCAGCAGTCCCTTAGTACTAGCGGCGTCCTACAATGAGCAGTTCTTC.

The chain is built from TRBV27 and TRBJ2-3; D remains ambiguous. In germline, CDR1 is MNHEY, CDR2 SMNVEV (reference sequence). CDR3 length equals 14 residues. The V end was cut by 3 bases, the J end by 6 bases, with 13 bases between. The chain's CDR3 is CASSFLGERDTQYF. The CDR3 DNA reads TGTGCCAGCAGTTTTCTAGGAGAAAGGGATACGCAGTATTTT.